Below are 25 T cell receptor beta chains sequenced from a single sample in a study of shared clonotypes between healthy human individuals. This table comes from immunoSEQ multiplex PCR, and its TCRdb copy is limited to in-frame clones, with some not included. Of a few hundred thousand clones listed, about 74% are singletons. Sequencing used PBMCs. The source is a woman between 40 and 55 years old in good health. Some clones in this sample may be carry-over from other donors' samples.

V usage is TRBV4-1 and J usage is TRBJ2-7, with D perhaps matching TRBD1 or TRBD2 (5 bases each). With 8 bases removed from V and 0 bases from J, the gap between germline ends came to 14 bases. In germline, CDR1 is MGHRA, CDR2 YSYEKL. CDR3 length: 14 residues. This CDR3 is CASREGWNSYEQYF. The CDR3 nucleotides read TGCGCCAGCCGCGAGGGGTGGAACTCCTACGAGCAGTACTTC.

The chain uses TRBV27 and TRBJ1-1; no clear D gene. CDR3 length: 13 residues. V was cut by 3 bases and J by 6 bases, with 11 bases left in between. Germline values: CDR1 MNHEY, CDR2 SMNVEV (reference sequence). The CDR3 reads CASSFQRGAEAFF. CDR3 coding DNA: TGTGCCAGCAGTTTTCAACGTGGAGCTGAAGCTTTCTTT.

V is TRBV21-1 and J is TRBJ2-7; TRBD1 reflects the table's D call only, with no check against the DNA. TRBV21-1 is designated a pseudogene. This CDR3 has 15 amino acids. The CDR3 is CASRPRDRVPHEQYF. CDR3 DNA: TGTGCCAGCAGACCACGGGACAGGGTCCCCCACGAGCAGTACTTC.

Details on this clone: A far larger clone lies a single base away; this is likely a read error. At the DNA level, this CDR3 is encoded by other sequences in the same sample as well. This chain uses TRBV30 with TRBJ2-7; D not certain. The V gene's germline CDR1 is GTSNPN and CDR2 SVGIG (reference sequence). The CDR3 is 11 residues long. V was trimmed by 1 base and J by 0 bases, leaving 1 base between them. The CDR3 spells CAWSGSYEQYF. The DNA of the CDR3 is TGTGCCTGGAGTGGCTCCTACGAGCAGTACTTC.

This clone showed up just a few times. The CDR3 loop reads CAISGGQGDRGEQYF. In nucleotides, the CDR3 is TGTGCCATCAGTGGGGGGCAGGGGGATAGAGGCGAGCAGTACTTC. The chain combines TRBV10-3 with TRBJ2-5; 7 positions match TRBD1. With the DNA end fitting TRBJ2-7 better, the J assignment may be wrong. Germline V gene sequence: CDR1 ENHRY, CDR2 SYGVKD. This CDR3 region has 15 residues.

With regard to this clone: The same CDR3 is also encoded by other DNA sequences in this sample. This rearrangement joins TRBV5-1 to TRBJ2-2; D unclear. V lost 0 bases, J lost 1 base, and 7 bases lay in between. Germline lookup yields CDR1 SGHRS and CDR2 YFSETQ. The length of the CDR3 is 15 residues. CDR3: CASSLDSRNTGELFF. CDR3 DNA sequence: TGCGCCAGCAGCTTGGACAGCCGGAACACCGGGGAGCTGTTTTTT.

This chain joins TRBV6-4 and TRBJ2-1, with TRBD2 matching 8 bases. The CDR3 consists of 16 residues. J was trimmed by 9 bases and V by 6 bases; bases with no gene match: 16. Germline V gene data show CDR1 as MRHNA and CDR2 as SNTAGT. CDR3 amino acids: CASRGLTSDLVLEQFF. Written as DNA, the CDR3 is TGTGCCAGCAGGGGTTTGACTAGCGACCTCGTACTTGAGCAGTTCTTC.

This clone ranks as medium-sized. Other nucleotide sequences in the sample specify the same CDR3. V and J are TRBV6-1 and TRBJ2-6; D call uncertain. Per the germline V gene, CDR1 is MNHNS and CDR2 is SASEGT. The CDR3 is made up of 14 amino acids. Trimming took 5 bases from V and 2 from J, leaving 7 bases between them. The DNA of the CDR3 is TGTGCCAGCAGTCAGTTACCTGGGGCCAACGTCCTGACTTTC. This gives the protein CASSQLPGANVLTF.

The chain recombines TRBV7-8 with TRBJ2-5, with D perhaps assigned TRBD1 or TRBD2 (6 bases each). The CDR3 totals 15 residues. Germline V gives CDR1 SGHVS, CDR2 FQNEAQ. The ends were cut back, 1 base at V and 5 bases at J, with 14 bases in the middle. The CDR3 reads CASSLVGGQVETQYF. CDR3 bases: TGTGCCAGCAGCTTAGTAGGGGGGCAGGTGGAGACCCAGTACTTC.

The rearrangement uses TRBV19 and TRBJ2-7; 9 nucleotides align to TRBD1. This CDR3 region has 15 residues. Losses at the gene ends were 7 bases for V and 3 bases for J; bases not matched to a gene: 10. The germline gives CDR1 LNHDA, CDR2 SQIVND (reference sequence). Here the CDR3 DNA reads TGTGCCAGTACTCGTGGGACAGGGATGGGCTACGAGCAGTACTTC. It codes for CASTRGTGMGYEQYF.

This chain joins TRBV4-3 and TRBJ2-7; 8 bases align to TRBD1. The length of the CDR3 is 15 residues. V lost 1 base and J lost 3; bases outside the gene matches: 5. Germline V lookup: CDR1 LGHNA, CDR2 YSLEER. DNA for the CDR3: TGCGCCAGCAGCCAAGGCCGGGACAGGCTCTACGAGCAGTACTTC. It yields the protein CASSQGRDRLYEQYF.

The gene calls are TRBV5-1 and TRBJ2-1; 14 bases map to TRBD2. The germline CDR1 and CDR2 sequences are SGHRS and YFSETQ. The CDR3 has 15 amino acids. V dropped 4 bases and J dropped 8; count of bases not matched to a gene: 5. The CDR3 region is CASSTGTSGSDEQFF. The CDR3 DNA reads as TGCGCCAGCAGCACCGGGACTAGCGGGAGTGATGAGCAGTTCTTC.

The rearrangement uses TRBV4-3 and TRBJ1-1, with D hard to call. With 4 bases removed from V and 4 bases from J, the gap between germline ends came to 16 bases. The CDR3 contains 15 residues. The germline gives CDR1 LGHNA, CDR2 YSLEER. The CDR3 nucleotides read TGCGCCAGCAGCCCCCATGGGGAGGTAGGCACTGAAGCTTTCTTT. It yields the protein CASSPHGEVGTEAFF.

This clone was detected once. The CDR3 DNA reads as TGTGCCAGCAGCCAACTAGGCGGAGAGCAGTTCTTC. This gives the protein CASSQLGGEQFF. The chain employs TRBV7-3 and TRBJ2-1, with D possibly matching TRBD2 (5 bases). Germline loops: CDR1 SGHTA, CDR2 FQGTGA. Trimming shortened V by 5 bases and J by 10 bases, and 12 bases separated the two germline ends. There are 12 residues in the CDR3.

The chain has TRBV23-1 and TRBJ2-7; 7 bases line up with TRBD1. TRBV23-1 carries the ORF label, with uncertain function. The junction had 7 bases not matched to a gene; V was cut back by 2 bases and J by 6 bases. The CDR3 is 14 amino acids. CDR3 nucleotide sequence: TGCGCCAGCAGTCAAGGACAGGACCCGTTCGAGCAGTACTTC. Its protein product is CASSQGQDPFEQYF.

In nucleotides, the CDR3 is TGTGCCAGCACCCGCGAAGGGGAAAAACTGTTTTTT. Translating it yields CASTREGEKLFF. The gene calls are TRBV7-2 and TRBJ1-4; D not resolved. The V end lost 7 bases, the J end lost 8 bases, and 11 bases lay between the germline ends. CDR1 is SGHTA and CDR2 is FQGNSA in the germline V gene. The CDR3 length is 12 residues.

Details on this clone: This probably arose from a read error, given a far larger clone one base away. This chain uses TRBV6-5 with TRBJ1-1; D unresolved. This CDR3 spans 14 amino acids. V was clipped by 0 bases and J by 6 bases, with 11 bases between them. Germline V gives CDR1 MNHEY, CDR2 SVGAGI. CDR3 in DNA: TGTGCCAGCAGTTACTCGATCTCATACGCTGAAGCTTTCTTT. This gives the protein CASSYSISYAEAFF.

A remark on this clone: A single base is all that separates this from a far larger clone, so a read error is likely. The rearrangement joins TRBV30 to TRBJ2-5; D is ambiguous. Looked up from germline, CDR1 is GTSNPN and CDR2 is SVGIG (reference sequence). The CDR3 contains 11 residues. The CDR3 coding sequence is TGTGCCTGGACGCCGCAAGGGACCCAGTACTTC. Protein product: CAWTPQGTQYF. Filled out from reference TRBV30 and TRBJ2-5, the complete variable domain reads SQTIHQWPATLVQPVGSPLSLECTVEGTSNPNLYWYRQAAGRGLQLLFYSVGIGQISSEVPQNLSASRPQDRQFILSSKKLLLSDSGFYLCAWTPQGTQYFGPGTRLLVL.

This clone was counted a single time. V and J are TRBV7-9 and TRBJ2-3; 8 bases align to TRBD1. The trim removed 0 bases at V and 2 bases at J, leaving 10 bases unmatched. This CDR3 is built from 18 residues. CDR1 SEHNR and CDR2 FQNEAQ come from the germline V gene (reference sequence). The CDR3 DNA sequence: TGTGCCAGCAGCTTAGCGATGGGTCAGGGGGCTTCCACAGATACGCAGTATTTT. It yields the protein CASSLAMGQGASTDTQYF.

As to this clone: This clone may be a read error of a much larger clone one base away. Other DNA sequences in the sample encode the same CDR3. This chain connects TRBV5-6 to TRBJ2-2; D remains unclear. V lost 1 base to trimming and J lost 2 bases, with 0 bases between them. Per germline, CDR1 SGHDT and CDR2 YYEEEE. The CDR3 totals 12 residues. The CDR3 reads CASSLNTGELFF. The CDR3 DNA sequence: TGTGCCAGCAGCTTGAACACCGGGGAGCTGTTTTTT.

The chain recombines TRBV5-1 with TRBJ2-3; 9 bases fit TRBD2. With 6 bases clipped from V and 6 bases from J, the junction kept 5 bases outside the gene matches. The CDR3 sequence is 13 residues long. Germline V gene lookup returns CDR1 SGHRS and CDR2 YFSETQ. In DNA, the CDR3 is TGCGCCAGCAAGGCTAGCGGGATTGATACGCAGTATTTT. This codes for CASKASGIDTQYF.

The J gene is TRBJ2-3, the V gene TRBV4-3; D is tentatively TRBD1 or TRBD2 (6 bases each). V was pared by 0 bases and J by 5 bases, with 15 bases between. This CDR3 region has 16 residues. Germline V lookup: CDR1 LGHNA, CDR2 YSLEER. Here the CDR3 reads CASSQDIQGGGDTQYF. CDR3 in DNA: TGCGCCAGCAGCCAAGATATACAGGGAGGAGGAGATACGCAGTATTTT.

The chain uses TRBV4-2 and TRBJ1-3; D might be TRBD1 (5 bases). CDR3 size: 17 residues. The V end lost 0 bases, the J end lost 0 bases, and 12 bases lay between the germline ends. Germline V gives CDR1 LGHNA, CDR2 YNFKEQ. The DNA of the CDR3 is TGTGCCAGCAGCCAAGACGGGGGACCACTCTCTGGAAACACCATATATTTT. Its translation: CASSQDGGPLSGNTIYF.

Details on this clone: This is likely an artifact of a read error, given a far larger clone one base away. The gene calls are TRBV14 and TRBJ2-7; D uncertain. The germline V and J ends were trimmed by 1 base and 2 bases, with 9 bases remaining between them. CDR1 and CDR2 (germline): SGHDN, FVKESK. The CDR3 length is 14 residues. Here the CDR3 reads CASSQGAIPYEQYF. The DNA of the CDR3 is TGTGCCAGCAGCCAAGGGGCCATTCCCTACGAGCAGTACTTC.

With regard to this clone: It is likely a read error: a sequence one base away is far more abundant. V usage is TRBV29-1 and J usage is TRBJ2-3; TRBD1 agrees at 7 bases. This CDR3 spans 13 amino acids. CDR1 is SQVTM, CDR2 ANQGSEA, per germline. CDR3 sequence: CSVEARGSDTRYF. The CDR3 DNA reads TGCAGCGTCGAAGCCAGGGGGTCGGATACGCGGTATTTT.